This TCR beta chain is from a study of blood T cell repertoires in COVID-19. Looking at the study overall: Spain, Italy and the United States supplied samples that represented acute and convalescent COVID-19. From T cells, B-cell-depleted T cells, or PBMCs came the material, which was cDNA or gDNA.

This CDR3 region has 12 residues. Per the germline V gene, CDR1 is SEHNR and CDR2 is FQNEAQ (reference sequence). Trimming pared 5 bases from V and 3 bases from J, leaving 7 bases between. Enrolled during active infection, Seattle patients were then followed longitudinally. In the original workflow: It was from reference gene primer amplification that nucleated cell counts were estimated. Measured with immunoSEQ multiplex PCR; TCRdb has only the in-frame clones, and not every one. V and J calls and clone size follow that table, whereas D and trimming were derived from the DNA. The data contain a few hundred thousand clones, approximately 90% of them singletons.

The material sequenced was peripheral blood. The sequence derives from a man aged 18 to 35 with COVID-19, enrolled during active disease. The rearrangement joins TRBV7-9 to TRBJ1-1, with unresolved D. The CDR3 loop is CASSPRDTEAFF. CDR3 sequence (DNA): TGTGCCAGCAGCCCGAGGGACACTGAAGCTTTCTTT.